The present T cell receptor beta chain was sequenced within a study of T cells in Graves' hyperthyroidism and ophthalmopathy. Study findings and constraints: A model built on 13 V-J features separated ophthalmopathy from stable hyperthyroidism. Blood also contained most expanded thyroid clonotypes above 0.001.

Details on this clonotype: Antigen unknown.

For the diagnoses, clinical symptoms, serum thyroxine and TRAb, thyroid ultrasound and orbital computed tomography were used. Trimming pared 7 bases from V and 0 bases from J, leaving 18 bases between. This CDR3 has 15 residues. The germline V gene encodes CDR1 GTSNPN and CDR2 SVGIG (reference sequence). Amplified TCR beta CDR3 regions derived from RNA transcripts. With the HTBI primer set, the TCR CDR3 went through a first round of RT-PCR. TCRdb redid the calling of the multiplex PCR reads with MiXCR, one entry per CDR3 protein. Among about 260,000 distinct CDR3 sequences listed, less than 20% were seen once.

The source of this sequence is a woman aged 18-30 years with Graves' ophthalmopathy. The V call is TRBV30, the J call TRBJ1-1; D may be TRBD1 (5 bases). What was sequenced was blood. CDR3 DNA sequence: TGTGCCTCACGGGACCCTTGGGGGGTGAACACTGAAGCTTTCTTT. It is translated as CASRDPWGVNTEAFF.